This record concerns one T cell receptor beta chain sequence. These data belong to a study of blood T cell repertoires in COVID-19. Turning to the study itself: Sites in the United States, Italy and Spain provided acute and convalescent COVID-19 samples. T cells, B-cell-depleted T cells, or PBMCs supplied cDNA or gDNA.

The CDR3 is 13 amino acids. The ends lost 7 bases at V and 6 bases at J; junction bases unmatched: 8. The authors' processing: Amplification of reference gene primers was used by the study to estimate nucleated cell counts. Only in-frame clones appear in the TCRdb table, and some are missing; sequencing was by immunoSEQ multiplex PCR. That table gives V, J and clone size, and the DNA gave D and trimming. The sample records roughly 700,000 clones, around 90% being singletons. This TCR was sampled from a woman aged 18-29 years with acute or convalescent COVID-19. Sequenced input: peripheral blood. This chain uses TRBV12-3 or TRBV12-4 with TRBJ1-2; 7 bases align to TRBD1. CDR3 residues: CASTPDRVDGYTF. The CDR3 DNA reads as TGTGCCAGCACCCCAGACAGGGTTGATGGCTACACCTTC.